What follows are 3 T cell receptor beta chains derived from one specimen sequenced in a study of blood T cell repertoires in COVID-19. The assay was immunoSEQ multiplex PCR, and TCRdb's table has in-frame clones only and misses some. The repertoire holds about 230,000 clones, with around 80% as singletons. Sequences were obtained from peripheral blood. Every receptor here comes from a woman aged 40-49 years who had recovered from COVID-19.

This chain uses TRBV19 with TRBJ2-3; 9 positions match TRBD1. The CDR3 sequence is 16 residues long. CDR1 and CDR2 from the germline V gene are LNHDA and SQIVND (reference sequence). With 3 bases clipped from V and 5 bases from J, the junction kept 9 bases outside the gene matches. The CDR3 sequence is CASSIWGQGEGDTQYF. The CDR3 region has the DNA TGTGCCAGTAGTATCTGGGGACAGGGCGAGGGAGATACGCAGTATTTT.

DNA for the CDR3: TGTGCCAGCTTTGCCAGAGACTCTAACTATGGCTACACCTTC. Translating gives CASFARDSNYGYTF. The chain recombines TRBV19 with TRBJ1-2, with D hard to call. Between the trimmed V and J ends, which lost 9 bases and 0 bases, there was a span of 14 bases. CDR3 size: 14 residues. Germline V gives CDR1 LNHDA, CDR2 SQIVND (reference sequence). Full variable domain (rest looked up from reference TRBV19 and TRBJ1-2): DGGITQSPKYLFRKEGQNVTLSCEQNLNHDAMYWYRQDPGQGLRLIYYSQIVNDFQKGDIAEGYSVSREKKESFPLTVTSAQKNPTAFYLCASFARDSNYGYTFGSGTRLTVV.

The chain is built from TRBV28 and TRBJ2-7; TRBD1 matches 12 bases. V lost 5 bases to trimming and J lost 6 bases; unmatched junction nucleotides: 8. The CDR3 consists of 15 residues. Germline CDR1 and CDR2: MDHEN and SYDVKM. CDR3: CASSPPGQGASEQYF. In nucleotides, the CDR3 is TGTGCCAGCAGTCCACCGGGACAGGGGGCATCCGAGCAGTACTTC.